This TCR beta chain emerged from a study of PD-L1 blockade in urothelial cancer. Whole-study context: The analyses of blood took place 3 weeks (second dose) and 6 weeks after treatment start. T cells were recovered from blood samples at a median of 141,255. Whole-study findings and limits: For durable-benefit patients, tumor-associated blood clones expanded more at 3 weeks.

The data were produced by immunoSEQ multiplex PCR, yet TCRdb's version contains in-frame clones alone and is incomplete. Counted here are about 72,000 clones, about 86% occurring once; the ten biggest clones make up more than 13%. The CDR3 consists of 15 residues. Germline V CDR1 and CDR2: KGHSH, LQKENI. The V gene end was trimmed by 3 bases and the J gene end by 2 bases; junction bases not matched to a gene: 3. A remark on this clone: Its antigen remains unknown.

Noted time point: pretreatment peripheral blood. The V and J genes are TRBV18 and TRBJ1-5; 8 bases agree with TRBD1. The starting material was PBMCs, obtained around atezolizumab (anti-PD-L1) treatment. The receptor was derived from a man between 60 and 75 years old with urothelial cancer. CDR3 sequence reads: CASSPETGGNQPQHF. The CDR3 DNA reads TGTGCCAGCTCACCCGAGACAGGGGGCAATCAGCCCCAGCATTTT.